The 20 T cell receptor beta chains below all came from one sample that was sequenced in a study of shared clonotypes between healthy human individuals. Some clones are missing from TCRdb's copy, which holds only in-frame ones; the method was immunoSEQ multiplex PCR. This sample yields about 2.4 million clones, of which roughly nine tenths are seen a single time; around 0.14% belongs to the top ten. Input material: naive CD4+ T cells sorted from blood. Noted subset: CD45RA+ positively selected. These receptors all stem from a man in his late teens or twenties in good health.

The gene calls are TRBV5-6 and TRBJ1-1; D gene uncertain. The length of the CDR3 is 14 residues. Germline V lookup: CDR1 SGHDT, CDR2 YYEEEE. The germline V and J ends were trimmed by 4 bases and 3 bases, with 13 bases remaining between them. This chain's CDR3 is CASSPRAFYTEAFF. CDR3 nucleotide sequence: TGTGCCAGCAGCCCCCGGGCGTTTTACACTGAAGCTTTCTTT.

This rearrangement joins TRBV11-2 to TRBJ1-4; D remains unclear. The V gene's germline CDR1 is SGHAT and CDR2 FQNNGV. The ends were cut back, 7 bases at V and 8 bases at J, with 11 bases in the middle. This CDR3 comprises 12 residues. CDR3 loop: CASTQVGEKLFF. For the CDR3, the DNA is TGTGCCAGCACGCAGGTCGGGGAAAAACTGTTTTTT.

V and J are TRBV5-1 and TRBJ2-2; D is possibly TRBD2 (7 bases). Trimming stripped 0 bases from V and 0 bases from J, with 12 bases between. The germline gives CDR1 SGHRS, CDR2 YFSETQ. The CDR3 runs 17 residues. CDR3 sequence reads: CASSLAGGRANTGELFF. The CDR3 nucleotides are TGCGCCAGCAGCTTGGCCGGGGGGCGCGCGAACACCGGGGAGCTGTTTTTT.

The CDR3 loop is CSVEERGAIRYGYTF. CDR3 nucleotide sequence: TGCAGCGTTGAAGAGCGGGGGGCGATTCGCTATGGCTACACCTTC. The chain carries TRBV29-1 and TRBJ1-2; D perhaps matches TRBD1 (6 bases). There are 15 residues in the CDR3. Between the trimmed V and J ends, which lost 0 bases and 4 bases, there was a span of 15 bases. Germline V CDR1 and CDR2: SQVTM, ANQGSEA.

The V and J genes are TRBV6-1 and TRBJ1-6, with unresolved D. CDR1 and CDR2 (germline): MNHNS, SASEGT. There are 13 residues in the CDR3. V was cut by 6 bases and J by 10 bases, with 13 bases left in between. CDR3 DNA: TGTGCCAGCAGCCCGAGATCCCCATCACCCCTCCACTTT. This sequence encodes CASSPRSPSPLHF.

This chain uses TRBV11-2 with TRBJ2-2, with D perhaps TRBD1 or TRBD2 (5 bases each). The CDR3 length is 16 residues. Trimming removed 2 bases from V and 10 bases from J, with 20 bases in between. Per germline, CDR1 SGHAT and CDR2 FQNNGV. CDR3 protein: CASSLLPGPPVEELFF. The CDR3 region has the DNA TGTGCCAGCAGCTTACTCCCGGGACCCCCAGTTGAGGAGCTGTTTTTT.

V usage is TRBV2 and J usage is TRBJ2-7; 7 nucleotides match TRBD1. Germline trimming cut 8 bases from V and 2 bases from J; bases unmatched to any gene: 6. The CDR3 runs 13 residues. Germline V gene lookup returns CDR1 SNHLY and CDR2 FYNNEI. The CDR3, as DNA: TGTGCCAGCGCCACAGGGGCGACCTACGAGCAGTACTTC. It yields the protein CASATGATYEQYF. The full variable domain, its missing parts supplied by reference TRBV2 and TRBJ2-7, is EPEVTQTPSHQVTQMGQEVILRCVPISNHLYFYWYRQILGQKVEFLVSFYNNEISEKSEIFDDQFSVERPDGSNFTLKIRSTKLEDSAMYFCASATGATYEQYFGPGTRLTVT.

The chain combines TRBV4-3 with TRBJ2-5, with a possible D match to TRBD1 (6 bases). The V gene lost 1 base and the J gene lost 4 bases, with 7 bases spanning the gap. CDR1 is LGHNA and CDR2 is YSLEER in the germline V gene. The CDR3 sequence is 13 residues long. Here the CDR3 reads CASSQAGAETQYF. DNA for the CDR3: TGCGCCAGCAGCCAAGCAGGGGCAGAGACCCAGTACTTC.

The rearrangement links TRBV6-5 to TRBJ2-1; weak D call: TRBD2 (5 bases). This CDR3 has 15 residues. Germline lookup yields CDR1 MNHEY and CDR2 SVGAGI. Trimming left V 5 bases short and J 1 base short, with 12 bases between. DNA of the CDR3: TGTGCCAGCAGTCCCGGGGTCCGATCCTACAATGAGCAGTTCTTC. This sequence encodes CASSPGVRSYNEQFF.

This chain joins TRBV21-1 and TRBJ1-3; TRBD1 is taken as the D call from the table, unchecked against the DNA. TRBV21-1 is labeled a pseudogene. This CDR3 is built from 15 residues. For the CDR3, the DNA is TGTGCCAGCAGCAAGCCGCCAGGCCCAGGAAACACCATATATTTT. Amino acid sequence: CASSKPPGPGNTIYF.

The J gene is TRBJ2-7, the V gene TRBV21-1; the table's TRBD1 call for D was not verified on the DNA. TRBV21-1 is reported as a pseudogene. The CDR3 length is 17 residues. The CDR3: CASSSYKHSRASYEQYF. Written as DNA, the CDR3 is TGTGCCAGCAGCTCTTACAAGCACAGCAGGGCCTCCTACGAGCAGTACTTC.

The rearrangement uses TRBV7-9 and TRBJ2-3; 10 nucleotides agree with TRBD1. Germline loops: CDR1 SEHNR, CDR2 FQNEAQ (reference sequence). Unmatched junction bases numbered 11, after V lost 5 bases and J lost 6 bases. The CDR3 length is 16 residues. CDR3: CASSRTGTGDRDTQYF. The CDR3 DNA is TGTGCCAGCAGCCGGACGGGGACAGGGGATCGGGATACGCAGTATTTT.

Here the CDR3 DNA reads TGCGCCAGCAGCTCTTTCGGGGGCGGGGAGACCCAGTACTTC. It is translated as CASSSFGGGETQYF. The chain recombines TRBV5-1 with TRBJ2-5, with D tentatively TRBD1 or TRBD2 (6 bases each). The CDR3 has 14 amino acids. CDR1 is SGHRS, CDR2 YFSETQ, per germline. V was shortened by 3 bases and J by 5 bases, with 14 bases between the two germline ends.

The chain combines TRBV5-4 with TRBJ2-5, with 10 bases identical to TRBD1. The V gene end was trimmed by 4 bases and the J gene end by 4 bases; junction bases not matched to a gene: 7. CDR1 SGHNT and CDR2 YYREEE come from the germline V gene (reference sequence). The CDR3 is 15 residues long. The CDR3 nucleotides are TGTGCCAGCAGCCTGCAATGGACAGGGGGAGAGACCCAGTACTTC. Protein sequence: CASSLQWTGGETQYF.

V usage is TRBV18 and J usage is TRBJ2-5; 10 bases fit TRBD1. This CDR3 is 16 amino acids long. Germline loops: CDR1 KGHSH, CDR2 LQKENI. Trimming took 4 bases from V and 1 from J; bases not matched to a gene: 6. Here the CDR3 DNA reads TGTGCCAGCTCACTGACGACAGGGGGCACCCAAGAGACCCAGTACTTC. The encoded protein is CASSLTTGGTQETQYF.

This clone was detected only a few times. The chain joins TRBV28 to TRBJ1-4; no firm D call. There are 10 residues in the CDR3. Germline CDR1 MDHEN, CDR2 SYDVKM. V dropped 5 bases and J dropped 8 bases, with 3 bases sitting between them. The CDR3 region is CASSEEKLFF. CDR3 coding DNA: TGTGCCAGCAGTGAGGAAAAACTGTTTTTT.

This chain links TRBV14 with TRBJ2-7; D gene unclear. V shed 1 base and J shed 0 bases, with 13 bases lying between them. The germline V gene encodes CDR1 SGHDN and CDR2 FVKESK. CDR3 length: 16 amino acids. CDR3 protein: CASSQVERKSSYEQYF. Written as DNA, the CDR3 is TGTGCCAGCAGCCAAGTAGAGCGCAAGAGCTCCTACGAGCAGTACTTC.

CDR3 coding DNA: TGTGCCACTACCACGCAGTCCTATGGCTACACCTTC. Translating it yields CATTTQSYGYTF. This chain links TRBV19 with TRBJ1-2, with unresolved D. In germline, CDR1 is LNHDA, CDR2 SQIVND (reference sequence). The CDR3 extends over 12 amino acids. V lost 10 bases, J lost 4 bases, and 13 bases lay in between.

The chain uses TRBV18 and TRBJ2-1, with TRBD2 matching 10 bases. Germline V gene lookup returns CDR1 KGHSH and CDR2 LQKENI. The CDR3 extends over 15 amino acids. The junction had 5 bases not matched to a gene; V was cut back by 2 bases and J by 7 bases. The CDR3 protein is CASSPGLAALNEQFF. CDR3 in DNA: TGTGCCAGCTCACCAGGACTAGCGGCTCTGAATGAGCAGTTCTTC.

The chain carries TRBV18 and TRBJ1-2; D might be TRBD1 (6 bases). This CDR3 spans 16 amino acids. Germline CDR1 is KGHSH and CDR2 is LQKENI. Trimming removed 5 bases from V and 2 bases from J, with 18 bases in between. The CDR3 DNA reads TGTGCCAGCTCATCAAACTTCAGGGGATCAAACTATGGCTACACCTTC. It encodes CASSSNFRGSNYGYTF. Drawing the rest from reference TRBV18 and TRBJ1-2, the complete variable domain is NAGVMQNPRHLVRRRGQEARLRCSPMKGHSHVYWYRQLPEEGLKFMVYLQKENIIDESGMPKERFSAEFPKEGPSILRIQQVVRGDSAAYFCASSSNFRGSNYGYTFGSGTRLTVV.